The present TCR beta chain was sequenced within a study of T cells in Graves' hyperthyroidism and ophthalmopathy. Across the study: Peripheral blood draws took place at initial diagnosis, ahead of any treatment.

Researchers barred patients who had uncontrolled infection, other autoimmune disease, pregnancy or lactation. TCR beta CDR3 sequences were amplified from RNA transcripts. Primed by the HTBI set, a first-round RT-PCR was run on the TCR CDR3. One entry per CDR3 protein results from TCRdb running MiXCR on the multiplex PCR reads. This table holds hundreds of thousands of distinct CDR3 sequences, 14% found once. This receptor was taken from a woman between 18 and 29 years old with Graves' hyperthyroidism. Sequenced material: blood.

This CDR3 is CASSLRGLAGGPENEQFF. The CDR3 bases are TGTGCCAGCAGCTTACGGGGACTAGCGGGAGGGCCGGAGAATGAGCAGTTCTTC. The chain links TRBV13 to TRBJ2-1; TRBD2 aligns across 16 bases. Per germline, CDR1 PRHDT and CDR2 FYEKMQ (reference sequence). V dropped 2 bases and J dropped 7; count of bases not matched to a gene: 8. This CDR3 is 18 amino acids long.